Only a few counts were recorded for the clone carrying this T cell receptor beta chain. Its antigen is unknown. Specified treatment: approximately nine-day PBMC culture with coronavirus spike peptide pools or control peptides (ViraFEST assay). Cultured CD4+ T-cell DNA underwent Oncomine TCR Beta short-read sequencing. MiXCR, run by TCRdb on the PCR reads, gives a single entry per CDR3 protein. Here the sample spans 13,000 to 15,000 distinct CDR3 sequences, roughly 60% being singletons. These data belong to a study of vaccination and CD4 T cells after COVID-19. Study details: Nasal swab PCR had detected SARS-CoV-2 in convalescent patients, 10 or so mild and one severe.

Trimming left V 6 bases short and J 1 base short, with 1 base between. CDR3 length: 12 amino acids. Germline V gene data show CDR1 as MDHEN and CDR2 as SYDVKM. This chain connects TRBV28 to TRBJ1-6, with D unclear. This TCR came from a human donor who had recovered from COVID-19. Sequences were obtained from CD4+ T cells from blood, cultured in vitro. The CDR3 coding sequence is TGTGCCAGCAGATCCTATAATTCACCCCTCCACTTT. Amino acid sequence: CASRSYNSPLHF.